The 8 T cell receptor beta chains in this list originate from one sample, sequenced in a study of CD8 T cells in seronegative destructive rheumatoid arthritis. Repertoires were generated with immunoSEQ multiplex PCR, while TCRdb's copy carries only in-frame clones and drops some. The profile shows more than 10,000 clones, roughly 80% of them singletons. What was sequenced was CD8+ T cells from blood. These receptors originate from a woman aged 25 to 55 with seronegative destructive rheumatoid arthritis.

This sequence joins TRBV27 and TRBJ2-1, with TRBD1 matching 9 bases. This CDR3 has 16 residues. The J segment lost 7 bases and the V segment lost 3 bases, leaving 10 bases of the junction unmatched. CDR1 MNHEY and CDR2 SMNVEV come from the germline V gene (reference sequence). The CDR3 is CASSFEGGQGQNEQFF. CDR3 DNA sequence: TGTGCCAGCAGTTTCGAAGGAGGACAGGGGCAAAATGAGCAGTTCTTC.

The CDR3 is CASTETGAGYGYTF. CDR3 in DNA: TGTGCCAGCACTGAGACAGGGGCAGGGTATGGCTACACCTTC. V and J are TRBV27 and TRBJ1-2; 8 bases align to TRBD1. The CDR3 runs 14 residues. Trimming removed 7 bases from V and 5 bases from J; junction bases left unmatched: 9. Germline V lookup: CDR1 MNHEY, CDR2 SMNVEV (reference sequence).

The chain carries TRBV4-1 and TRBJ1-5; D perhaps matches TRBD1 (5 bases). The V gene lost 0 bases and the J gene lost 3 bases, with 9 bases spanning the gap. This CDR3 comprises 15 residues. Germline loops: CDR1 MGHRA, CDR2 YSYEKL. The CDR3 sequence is CASSQDDSPNQPQHF. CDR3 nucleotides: TGCGCCAGCAGCCAAGACGACAGCCCCAATCAGCCCCAGCATTTT.

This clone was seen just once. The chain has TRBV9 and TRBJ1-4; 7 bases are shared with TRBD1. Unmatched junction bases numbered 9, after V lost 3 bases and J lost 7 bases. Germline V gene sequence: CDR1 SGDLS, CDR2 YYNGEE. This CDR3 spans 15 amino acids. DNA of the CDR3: TGTGCCAGCAGCGAAGTCACAGGGGTCGGTGAAAAACTGTTTTTT. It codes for CASSEVTGVGEKLFF.

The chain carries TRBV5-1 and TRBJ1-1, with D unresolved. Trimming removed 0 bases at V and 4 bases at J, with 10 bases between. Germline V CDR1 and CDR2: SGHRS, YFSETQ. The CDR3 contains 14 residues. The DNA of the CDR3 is TGCGCCAGCAGCTTGGCGCCGGAGGTCACTGAAGCTTTCTTT. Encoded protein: CASSLAPEVTEAFF.

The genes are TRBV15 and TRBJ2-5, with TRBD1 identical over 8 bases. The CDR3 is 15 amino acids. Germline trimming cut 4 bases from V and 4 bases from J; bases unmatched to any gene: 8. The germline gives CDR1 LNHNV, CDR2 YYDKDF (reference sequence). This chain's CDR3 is CATSNQGAPGETQYF. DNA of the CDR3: TGTGCCACCAGCAACCAGGGGGCGCCGGGAGAGACCCAGTACTTC.

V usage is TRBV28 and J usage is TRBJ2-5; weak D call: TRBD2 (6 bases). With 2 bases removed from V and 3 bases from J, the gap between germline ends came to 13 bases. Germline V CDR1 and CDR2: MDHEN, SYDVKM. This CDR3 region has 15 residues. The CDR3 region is CASSLRGDPKETQYF. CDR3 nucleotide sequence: TGTGCCAGCAGTTTACGCGGGGACCCCAAAGAGACCCAGTACTTC.

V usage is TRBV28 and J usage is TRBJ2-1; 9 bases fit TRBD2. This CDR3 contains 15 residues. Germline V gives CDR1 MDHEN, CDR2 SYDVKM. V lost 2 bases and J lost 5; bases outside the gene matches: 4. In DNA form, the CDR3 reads TGTGCCAGCAGTTTACGCGGGGGGGTAGACAATGAGCAGTTCTTC. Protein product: CASSLRGGVDNEQFF.